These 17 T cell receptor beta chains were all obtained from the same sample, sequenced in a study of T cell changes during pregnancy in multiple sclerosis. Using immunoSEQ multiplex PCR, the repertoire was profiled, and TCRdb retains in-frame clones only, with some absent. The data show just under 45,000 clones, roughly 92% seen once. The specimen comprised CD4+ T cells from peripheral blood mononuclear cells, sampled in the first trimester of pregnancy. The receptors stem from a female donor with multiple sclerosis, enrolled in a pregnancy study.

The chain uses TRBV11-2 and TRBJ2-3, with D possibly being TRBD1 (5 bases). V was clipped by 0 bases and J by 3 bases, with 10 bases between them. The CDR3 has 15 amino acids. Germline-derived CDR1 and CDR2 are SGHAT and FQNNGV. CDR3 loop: CASSLDGQGTDTQYF. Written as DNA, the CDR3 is TGTGCCAGCAGCTTAGATGGGCAGGGAACAGATACGCAGTATTTT.

This chain's CDR3 is CASSLIAGIYNEQFF. The CDR3 DNA reads as TGTGCCAGCAGCTTAATAGCGGGTATATACAATGAGCAGTTCTTC. This rearrangement joins TRBV7-3 to TRBJ2-1, with 7 bases that match TRBD2. Germline V gives CDR1 SGHTA, CDR2 FQGTGA. J was trimmed by 4 bases and V by 1 base; bases with no gene match: 4. The CDR3 totals 15 residues.

The CDR3 DNA reads as TGTGCCAGCAGCGCCGGGACTAGCGGGAGCGCGAACACCGGGGAGCTGTTTTTT. It is translated as CASSAGTSGSANTGELFF. The chain couples TRBV6-4 to TRBJ2-2; 14 bases are shared with TRBD2. The germline gives CDR1 MRHNA, CDR2 SNTAGT. CDR3 length: 18 residues. V was pared by 6 bases and J by 0 bases, with 6 bases of the junction left unmatched.

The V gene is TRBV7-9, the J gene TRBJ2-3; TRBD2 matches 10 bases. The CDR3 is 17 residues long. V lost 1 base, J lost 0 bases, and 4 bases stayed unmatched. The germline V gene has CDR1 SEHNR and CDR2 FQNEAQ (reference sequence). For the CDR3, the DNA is TGTGCCAGCAGCTTAGAAACTAGCGGGACGAGCACAGATACGCAGTATTTT. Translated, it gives CASSLETSGTSTDTQYF.

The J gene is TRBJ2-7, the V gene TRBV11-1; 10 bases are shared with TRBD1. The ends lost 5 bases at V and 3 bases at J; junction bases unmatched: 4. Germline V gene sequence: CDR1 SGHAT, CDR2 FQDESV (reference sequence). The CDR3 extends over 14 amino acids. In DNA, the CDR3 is TGTGCCAGCAGCCCGGACAGGGGGGACTACGAGCAGTACTTC. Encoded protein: CASSPDRGDYEQYF.

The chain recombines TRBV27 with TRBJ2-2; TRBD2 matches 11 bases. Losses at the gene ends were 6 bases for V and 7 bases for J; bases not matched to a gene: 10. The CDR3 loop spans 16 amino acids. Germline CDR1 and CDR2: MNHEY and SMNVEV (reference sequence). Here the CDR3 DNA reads TGTGCCAGCAGGCTTACTAGCGGGAGAAGGATCGGGGAGCTGTTTTTT. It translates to CASRLTSGRRIGELFF.

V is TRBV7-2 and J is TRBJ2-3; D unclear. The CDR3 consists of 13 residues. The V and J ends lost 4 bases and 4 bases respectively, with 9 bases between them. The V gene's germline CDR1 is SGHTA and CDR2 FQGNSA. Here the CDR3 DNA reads TGTGCCAGCAGCTCAGCTTATGCAGATACGCAGTATTTT. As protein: CASSSAYADTQYF.

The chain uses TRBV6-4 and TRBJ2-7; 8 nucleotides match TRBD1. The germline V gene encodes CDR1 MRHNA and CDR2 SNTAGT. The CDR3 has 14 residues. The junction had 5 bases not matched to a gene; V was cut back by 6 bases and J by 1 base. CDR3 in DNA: TGTGCCAGCAGGGGGGACAGGCCATCCTACGAGCAGTACTTC. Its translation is CASRGDRPSYEQYF.

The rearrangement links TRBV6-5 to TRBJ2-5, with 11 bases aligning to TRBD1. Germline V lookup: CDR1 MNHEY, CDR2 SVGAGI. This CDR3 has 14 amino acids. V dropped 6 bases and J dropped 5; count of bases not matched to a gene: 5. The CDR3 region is CASRRTGGYETQYF. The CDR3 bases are TGTGCCAGCAGACGGACAGGGGGCTACGAGACCCAGTACTTC.

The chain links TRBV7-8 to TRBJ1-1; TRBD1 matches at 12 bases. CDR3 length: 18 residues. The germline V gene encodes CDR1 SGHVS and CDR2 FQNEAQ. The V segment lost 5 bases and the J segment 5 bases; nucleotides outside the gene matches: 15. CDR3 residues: CASSLISGTGGEGTEAFF. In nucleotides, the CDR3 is TGTGCCAGCAGCCTAATCTCTGGGACAGGGGGCGAGGGGACTGAAGCTTTCTTT.

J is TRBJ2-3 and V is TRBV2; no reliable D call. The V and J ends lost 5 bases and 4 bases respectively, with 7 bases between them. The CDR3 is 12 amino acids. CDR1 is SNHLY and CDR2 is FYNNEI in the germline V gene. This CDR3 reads CASSPSADTQYF. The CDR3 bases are TGTGCCAGCAGTCCCTCGGCAGATACGCAGTATTTT.

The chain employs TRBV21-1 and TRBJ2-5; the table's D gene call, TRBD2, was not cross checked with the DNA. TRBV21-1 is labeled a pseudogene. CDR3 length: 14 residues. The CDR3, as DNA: TGTGCCAGCAGCCCTCTACCCAATCAAGAGACCCAGTACTTC. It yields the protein CASSPLPNQETQYF.

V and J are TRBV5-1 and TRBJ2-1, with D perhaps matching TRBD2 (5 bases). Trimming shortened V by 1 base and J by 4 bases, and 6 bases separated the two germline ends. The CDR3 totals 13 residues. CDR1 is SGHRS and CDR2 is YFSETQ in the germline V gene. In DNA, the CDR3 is TGCGCCAGCAGCTTGCGGGGATACAATGAGCAGTTCTTC. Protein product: CASSLRGYNEQFF.

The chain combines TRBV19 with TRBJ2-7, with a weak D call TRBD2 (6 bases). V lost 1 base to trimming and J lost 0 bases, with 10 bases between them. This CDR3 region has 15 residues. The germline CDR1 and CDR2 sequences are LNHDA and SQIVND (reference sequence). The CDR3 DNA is TGTGCCAGTAGTATAGCCGGGGGTTCCTCCTACGAGCAGTACTTC. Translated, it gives CASSIAGGSSYEQYF.

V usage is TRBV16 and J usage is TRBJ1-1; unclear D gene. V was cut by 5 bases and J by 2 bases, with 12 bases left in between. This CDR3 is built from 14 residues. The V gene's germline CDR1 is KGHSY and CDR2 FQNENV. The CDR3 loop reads CASSSWAGNTEAFF. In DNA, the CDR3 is TGTGCCAGCAGCTCGTGGGCGGGTAACACTGAAGCTTTCTTT.

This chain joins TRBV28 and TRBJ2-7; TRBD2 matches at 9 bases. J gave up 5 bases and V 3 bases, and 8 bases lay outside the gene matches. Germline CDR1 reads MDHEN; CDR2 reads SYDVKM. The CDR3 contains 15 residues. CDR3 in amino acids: CASSFAGTSPHEQYF. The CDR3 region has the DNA TGTGCCAGCAGTTTCGCCGGGACTAGCCCCCACGAGCAGTACTTC.

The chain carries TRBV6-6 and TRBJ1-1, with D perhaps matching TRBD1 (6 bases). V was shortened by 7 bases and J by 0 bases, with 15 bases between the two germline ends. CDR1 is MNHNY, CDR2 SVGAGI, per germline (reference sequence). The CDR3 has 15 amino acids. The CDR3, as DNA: TGTGCCAGCATCCCTGGACAGAGAATGAACACTGAAGCTTTCTTT. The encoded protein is CASIPGQRMNTEAFF.